Listed below are T cell receptor beta chains from one sample, sequenced in a study of blood T cell repertoires in COVID-19. The table came from immunoSEQ multiplex PCR; TCRdb's copy has only in-frame clones and leaves some out. This table holds about 270,000 clones, around 90% found once. The sequenced sample consisted of PBMCs or T cells enriched from blood (not recorded which). The receptors originated from a woman aged 60-70 years in a cohort exposed to, infected with or recovered from COVID-19 (not recorded which). Both conserved end residues are part of each CDR3. The order of the fields is D gene, V gene, J gene, clone size, CDR3 protein, CDR3 DNA. D genes are given only for firm matches. Not every row has a clone size; where given, it reads once, few, many or a size class.

.	TRBV30	TRBJ2-1	.	CAWSVREHEQFF	TGTGCCTGGAGTGTTAGGGAGCATGAGCAGTTCTTC
TRBD2	TRBV28	TRBJ2-1	.	CASRRTSGNFERNEQFF	TGTGCCAGCAGGCGGACTAGCGGGAACTTCGAACGGAATGAGCAGTTCTTC
.	TRBV5-8	TRBJ2-3	.	CASSLEGSTDTQYF	TGTGCCAGCAGCTTGGAGGGGAGCACAGATACGCAGTATTTT
.	TRBV5-1	TRBJ1-1	.	CASSLGGGEATEAFF	TGCGCCAGCAGCTTGGGAGGGGGGGAGGCCACTGAAGCTTTCTTT
TRBD2	TRBV5-4	TRBJ2-7	.	CASSDQRGAQYF	TGTGCCAGCAGCGACCAGCGGGGAGCGCAGTACTTC
TRBD1	TRBV5-1	TRBJ2-7	.	CASSLGTLSTGNYEQYF	TGCGCCAGCAGCTTGGGGACCCTCTCGACAGGGAACTACGAGCAGTACTTC
TRBD1	TRBV11-2	TRBJ2-7	.	CASSQKTGGSYEQYF	TGTGCCAGCAGTCAAAAGACAGGGGGCAGTTACGAGCAGTACTTC
TRBD2	TRBV19	TRBJ2-1	.	CATTGTSGINEQFF	TGTGCCACTACCGGGACTAGCGGGATCAATGAGCAGTTCTTC
.	TRBV5-1	TRBJ2-7	.	CASSIHRGGFMDEQYF	TGCGCCAGCAGCATTCACAGGGGAGGCTTTATGGACGAGCAGTACTTC
TRBD1	TRBV28	TRBJ2-7	.	CASSLGRGQGEQYF	TGTGCCAGCAGTTTGGGCAGGGGGCAGGGGGAGCAGTACTTC
TRBD2	TRBV13	TRBJ2-7	once	CASSLNGLASPSSYEQYF	TGTGCCAGCAGCCTCAACGGACTAGCTAGCCCGAGCTCCTACGAGCAGTACTTC
TRBD1	TRBV3-1/TRBV3-2	TRBJ1-4	.	CASSQGGRGQGNEKLFF	TGTGCCAGCAGCCAAGGCGGTCGGGGACAGGGGAATGAAAAACTGTTTTTT
TRBD1	TRBV10-3	TRBJ2-5	.	CATRQGSGETQYF	TGTGCCACCAGACAGGGGAGTGGGGAGACCCAGTACTTC